This T cell receptor (beta chain) was identified during a study of shared clonotypes between healthy human individuals. Study-wide context: Three plates were used per donor for CD4 naive, three for CD4 memory, two for CD8 naive and one for CD8 memory. The study, taken as a whole, reports: Generation probabilities were higher for clonotypes shared across all four sorted-subset donors than for unshared ones.

This clone was observed a few times. Antigen specificity is unknown. The input for sorted-subset replicate PCRs was around 0.2 ug DNA, 25,000 to 35,000 T cell genomes. Here immunoSEQ multiplex PCR was the method, and the copy in TCRdb shows in-frame clones only, minus some. The table has 300,000 or so clones, approximately 79% seen once. The CDR3 is 15 residues long. Trimming shortened V by 3 bases and J by 6 bases, and 18 bases separated the two germline ends. Per germline, CDR1 SGHRS and CDR2 YFSETQ. The sequenced sample consisted of memory CD4+ T cells sorted from blood. Sample subset: CD45RA-negative fraction. The receptor was derived from a man aged 25 to 40 in good health. The chain carries TRBV5-1 and TRBJ1-1; tentatively, D is TRBD1 (6 bases). CDR3 protein: CASSSQFNREAEAFF. In DNA, the CDR3 is TGCGCCAGCAGCTCCCAGTTTAACAGGGAGGCTGAAGCTTTCTTT.